This T cell receptor beta chain was identified in a study of OX40 agonist ivuxolimab in advanced cancers. Germline V gene lookup returns CDR1 SGHNT and CDR2 YYREEE (reference sequence). The CDR3 sequence is 14 residues long. This clone was detected only once. Sequencing used immunoSEQ multiplex PCR; TCRdb keeps in-frame clones, though not all of them. The table records tens of thousands of clones, approximately 90% of them present only once. The origin of this receptor is an adult with an advanced solid tumor such as melanoma, head and neck, liver or kidney cancer. The sample was CD4+ or CD8+ T cells sorted from blood, taken in a trial of the OX40 agonist ivuxolimab. The chain employs TRBV5-4 and TRBJ2-5, with 13 bases identical to TRBD2. TRBJ2-7 explains the end of the DNA better; the J call may be wrong. CDR3 amino acids: CASSRGLAGNEQYF. The CDR3 coding sequence is TGTGCCAGCAGCCGGGGACTAGCGGGAAACGAGCAGTACTTC.